Shown below are 27 T cell receptor beta chains from a single sample sequenced in a study of blood T cell repertoires in COVID-19. Produced via immunoSEQ multiplex PCR; TCRdb's table is partial and in-frame only. The table records tens of thousands of clones, about four fifths of them present only once. Sequencing was performed on peripheral blood. The source is a woman older than 75 with acute or convalescent COVID-19.

This chain joins TRBV6-5 and TRBJ1-1, with 9 nucleotides matching TRBD1. The V and J ends lost 6 bases and 1 base, in that order; junction bases with no gene match: 3. CDR1 is MNHEY, CDR2 SVGAGI, per germline. The CDR3 sequence is 14 residues long. The CDR3 DNA sequence: TGTGCCAGCAGCCACAGGGGGCGGAACACTGAAGCTTTCTTT. Its translation is CASSHRGRNTEAFF.

V usage is TRBV11-2 and J usage is TRBJ2-1, with TRBD2 identical over 9 bases. Losses at the gene ends were 3 bases for V and 5 bases for J; bases not matched to a gene: 8. The CDR3 spans 16 residues. The germline V gene encodes CDR1 SGHAT and CDR2 FQNNGV. This CDR3 reads CASSFPAGGRDNEQFF. CDR3 sequence (DNA): TGTGCCAGCAGCTTCCCAGCGGGGGGCCGGGACAATGAGCAGTTCTTC. The variable domain in full, completed from reference TRBV11-2 and TRBJ2-1, reads EAGVAQSPRYKIIEKRQSVAFWCNPISGHATLYWYQQILGQGPKLLIQFQNNGVVDDSQLPKDRFSAERLKGVDSTLKIQPAKLEDSAVYLCASSFPAGGRDNEQFFGPGTRLTVL.

The genes are TRBV18 and TRBJ2-7; 7 positions match TRBD1. CDR1 and CDR2 from the germline V gene are KGHSH and LQKENI. V dropped 3 bases and J dropped 7; count of bases not matched to a gene: 6. The CDR3 is 13 amino acids. The CDR3 here is CASSPGQVFEQYF. In nucleotides, the CDR3 is TGTGCCAGCTCACCCGGACAGGTCTTTGAGCAGTACTTC.

The chain recombines TRBV5-1 with TRBJ1-1; 7 bases align to TRBD1. The CDR3 covers 14 residues. With V trimmed by 4 bases and J by 8 bases, 11 bases remained unmatched. The germline V gene encodes CDR1 SGHRS and CDR2 YFSETQ. The DNA of the CDR3 is TGCGCCAGCAGCGTAGGGCCCACAGGGGCAGAAGCTTTCTTT. This codes for CASSVGPTGAEAFF.

The V call is TRBV3-1 (or the pseudogene TRBV3-2), the J call TRBJ1-2; no definite D call. Trimming removed 5 bases at V and 4 bases at J, with 14 bases between. The CDR3 contains 14 residues. Per the germline V gene, CDR1 is LGHDT and CDR2 is YNNKEL (reference sequence). CDR3 loop: CASSSAGGSYGYTF. In DNA, the CDR3 is TGTGCCAGCAGCTCAGCGGGTGGGAGCTATGGCTACACCTTC.

CDR3 residues: CATSRGGQGEEKLFF. The DNA of the CDR3 is TGTGCCACCAGCAGAGGGGGACAGGGAGAAGAAAAACTGTTTTTT. The chain is built from TRBV15 and TRBJ1-4; 9 bases are shared with TRBD1. This CDR3 is 15 amino acids long. The junction had 5 bases not matched to a gene; V was cut back by 1 base and J by 8 bases. The germline V gene encodes CDR1 LNHNV and CDR2 YYDKDF (reference sequence).

This chain links TRBV19 with TRBJ2-2; TRBD1 agrees at 8 bases. The CDR3 has 15 residues. The germline CDR1 and CDR2 sequences are LNHDA and SQIVND (reference sequence). The ends lost 6 bases at V and 7 bases at J; junction bases unmatched: 10. The CDR3 sequence: CASSLPAGGIGELFF. CDR3 nucleotides: TGTGCCAGTAGCCTCCCGGCAGGGGGCATCGGGGAGCTGTTTTTT.

The chain has TRBV2 and TRBJ1-1; D is ambiguous. Germline lookup yields CDR1 SNHLY and CDR2 FYNNEI. There are 11 residues in the CDR3. The V end was cut by 8 bases, the J end by 1 base, with 5 bases between. The CDR3 here is CASLRNTEAFF. DNA of the CDR3: TGTGCCAGCTTGAGGAACACTGAAGCTTTCTTT.

This rearrangement joins TRBV5-1 to TRBJ1-1; possible D gene TRBD1, 6 bases. V lost 2 bases and J 8 bases, leaving 7 bases between the germline ends. Germline CDR1 SGHRS, CDR2 YFSETQ. The length of the CDR3 is 11 residues. Here the CDR3 reads CASSFDREAFF. The CDR3 nucleotides are TGCGCCAGCAGCTTCGACAGGGAAGCTTTCTTT.

As regards this clone: A read error may produce the germline difference seen at one junction end. The rearrangement links TRBV7-7 to TRBJ1-3; 9 bases align to TRBD1. In germline, CDR1 is SSHAT, CDR2 FNYEAQ (reference sequence). The CDR3 runs to 15 residues. CDR3 bases: TGTGCTAGCAGCCCGGGACAGGGCTTTGGAAACACCATATATTTT. It is translated as CASSPGQGFGNTIYF.

The CDR3 DNA follows: TGTGCCAGTAGTATAAAGTGGTGGGACTTGTCCACCGGGGAGCTGTTTTTT. Amino acid sequence: CASSIKWWDLSTGELFF. The J gene is TRBJ2-2, the V gene TRBV19; tentatively, D is TRBD2 (6 bases). Trimming took off 2 bases at V and 4 bases at J, with 17 bases between the two ends. The germline V gene encodes CDR1 LNHDA and CDR2 SQIVND (reference sequence). This CDR3 spans 17 amino acids. Complete variable domain (other parts from reference TRBV19 and TRBJ2-2): DGGITQSPKYLFRKEGQNVTLSCEQNLNHDAMYWYRQDPGQGLRLIYYSQIVNDFQKGDIAEGYSVSREKKESFPLTVTSAQKNPTAFYLCASSIKWWDLSTGELFFGEGSRLTVL.

This clone was observed a few times. The V gene is TRBV3-1 (or the pseudogene TRBV3-2), the J gene TRBJ1-5; a possible D gene is TRBD1 (5 bases). The germline V gene has CDR1 LGHDT and CDR2 YNNKEL (reference sequence). Trimming cost V 1 base and J 0 bases, with 10 bases left between them. CDR3 length: 16 amino acids. The CDR3 sequence is CASSQASGNSNQPQHF. CDR3 nucleotide sequence: TGTGCCAGCAGCCAAGCCTCAGGGAATAGCAATCAGCCCCAGCATTTT.

The gene calls are TRBV23-1 and TRBJ2-2; no definite D call. TRBV23-1 is an ORF, with its function uncertain. This CDR3 is built from 16 residues. The germline V and J ends were trimmed by 2 bases and 0 bases, with 10 bases remaining between them. CDR3 sequence (DNA): TGCGCCAGCAGTCAAGGAGCACCTGCGAACACCGGGGAGCTGTTTTTT. Translation: CASSQGAPANTGELFF.

The J gene is TRBJ1-1, the V gene TRBV28; the D is unclear. V dropped 5 bases and J dropped 0 bases, with 7 bases sitting between them. The CDR3 has 13 amino acids. Germline lookup yields CDR1 MDHEN and CDR2 SYDVKM. The CDR3 DNA reads as TGTGCCAGCAGTCCCACAATGAACACTGAAGCTTTCTTT. Its protein product is CASSPTMNTEAFF.

The chain uses TRBV7-9 and TRBJ2-2, with a possible D match to TRBD1 (5 bases). The CDR3 totals 13 residues. The V gene lost 6 bases and the J gene lost 4 bases, with 9 bases spanning the gap. Germline CDR1 is SEHNR and CDR2 is FQNEAQ (reference sequence). CDR3 coding DNA: TGTGCCAGCAGGCGTCAGGGCACCGGGGAGCTGTTTTTT. Protein sequence: CASRRQGTGELFF. The entire variable domain, with the rest obtained from reference TRBV7-9 and TRBJ2-2, is as follows: DTGVSQNPRHKITKRGQNVTFRCDPISEHNRLYWYRQTLGQGPEFLTYFQNEAQLEKSRLLSDRFSAERPKGSFSTLEIQRTEQGDSAMYLCASRRQGTGELFFGEGSRLTVL.

The chain couples TRBV6-5 to TRBJ1-2; D is perhaps TRBD1 (6 bases). Trimming removed 7 bases from V and 1 base from J, with 7 bases in between. CDR3 length equals 12 residues. In germline, CDR1 is MNHEY, CDR2 SVGAGI. CDR3 coding DNA: TGTGCCAGCATGGACAGTAACTATGGCTACACCTTC. Residues: CASMDSNYGYTF.

This chain uses TRBV4-3 with TRBJ1-4; D is unclear. V was shortened by 4 bases and J by 6 bases, with 12 bases between the two germline ends. Germline V CDR1 and CDR2: LGHNA, YSLEER. The CDR3 runs to 14 residues. The CDR3 region is CASSRARRDEKLFF. The CDR3 DNA is TGCGCCAGCAGCCGCGCGAGGCGGGATGAAAAACTGTTTTTT.

The chain employs TRBV27 and TRBJ2-1; 11 positions agree with TRBD2. The CDR3 covers 16 residues. V gave up 5 bases and J gave up 6 bases; unmatched junction bases: 9. Germline CDR1 and CDR2: MNHEY and SMNVEV (reference sequence). In nucleotides, the CDR3 is TGTGCCAGCAGTCCCCTAGGACTAGCGGGTCTCAATGAGCAGTTCTTC. It codes for CASSPLGLAGLNEQFF.

This clone occurred once. This chain connects TRBV28 to TRBJ2-3; 8 bases line up with TRBD1. Germline V gives CDR1 MDHEN, CDR2 SYDVKM. With 4 bases clipped from V and 6 bases from J, the junction kept 6 bases outside the gene matches. The CDR3 is 14 residues long. CDR3 loop: CASSWTGPRDTQYF. The CDR3 DNA is TGTGCCAGCAGTTGGACAGGGCCGAGGGATACGCAGTATTTT.

This rearrangement joins TRBV5-8 to TRBJ1-2; D gene ambiguous. V gave up 2 bases and J gave up 0 bases, with 11 bases separating them. This CDR3 contains 15 residues. The germline CDR1 and CDR2 sequences are SGHTS and YDEGEE. CDR3 loop: CASSLPGLSNYGYTF. CDR3 bases: TGTGCCAGCAGCTTACCAGGCCTTTCTAACTATGGCTACACCTTC.

This clone was observed a few times. The chain couples TRBV2 to TRBJ1-4; tentatively, D is TRBD1 (5 bases). This CDR3 contains 14 residues. Germline V gene lookup returns CDR1 SNHLY and CDR2 FYNNEI. V lost 7 bases, J lost 5 bases, and 14 bases lay in between. The CDR3 DNA is TGTGCCAGCAACTTCGCGGGGCCCAATGAAAAACTGTTTTTT. This translates into CASNFAGPNEKLFF.

The rearrangement joins TRBV9 to TRBJ2-3, with 10 bases matching TRBD2. The CDR3 is 16 amino acids. Germline V gives CDR1 SGDLS, CDR2 YYNGEE. J gave up 4 bases and V 1 base, and 6 bases lay outside the gene matches. CDR3 DNA sequence: TGTGCCAGCAGCGTATTGGCGGGACTAGCGTCAGATACGCAGTATTTT. Its protein product is CASSVLAGLASDTQYF.

The chain is built from TRBV25-1 and TRBJ2-1; 7 positions match TRBD2. V dropped 6 bases and J dropped 8; count of bases not matched to a gene: 16. CDR3 length: 16 amino acids. Germline-derived CDR1 and CDR2 are MGHDK and SYGVNS. This chain's CDR3 is CASSQTSSRRVDEQFF. The CDR3 bases are TGTGCCAGCAGCCAGACTAGCTCCCGTCGGGTGGATGAGCAGTTCTTC.

This clone was counted once. V gene TRBV24-1 combines with J gene TRBJ1-5; tentatively, D is TRBD1 (5 bases). The V end was cut by 4 bases, the J end by 1 base, with 10 bases between. CDR3 length: 15 residues. Per germline, CDR1 KGHDR and CDR2 SFDVKD. In nucleotides, the CDR3 is TGTGCCACCAGTGACGCCTCAGGGAGCAATCAGCCCCAGCATTTT. It codes for CATSDASGSNQPQHF.

In this sample, this clone turned up once. The rearrangement uses TRBV10-3 and TRBJ1-6; maybe TRBD1 (6 bases). This CDR3 region has 14 residues. The V and J ends lost 3 bases and 9 bases respectively, with 12 bases between them. CDR1 and CDR2 from the germline V gene are ENHRY and SYGVKD. CDR3 DNA: TGTGCCATCAGTGATTCAGGGGACCGTTCACCCCTCCACTTT. Translating gives CAISDSGDRSPLHF.

The rearrangement links TRBV24-1 to TRBJ2-7, with 10 bases aligning to TRBD1. V was clipped by 3 bases and J by 6 bases; unmatched bases: 10. This CDR3 region has 16 residues. The germline V gene has CDR1 KGHDR and CDR2 SFDVKD. DNA of the CDR3: TGTGCCACCAGTGATCGGAGGGACAGGGGTACTCCCGAGCAGTACTTC. The encoded protein is CATSDRRDRGTPEQYF.

This clone was seen a few times. This chain joins TRBV28 and TRBJ1-5; 10 positions agree with TRBD1. The CDR3 covers 15 residues. V lost 7 bases, J lost 11 bases, and 14 bases stayed unmatched. Germline CDR1 and CDR2: MDHEN and SYDVKM. In DNA form, the CDR3 reads TGTGCCAGCACCCTTTTGAGGGACAGGGGAAAGTCCCAGCATTTT. Translated, it gives CASTLLRDRGKSQHF.